This T cell receptor beta chain was retrieved from a study of T cells in tuberculosis. Whole-study context: T cells were selected with CD1B tetramers loaded with glucose monomycolate. This South African cohort compared adolescents with or without latent tuberculosis against adults with active tuberculosis. Within 7 days of starting treatment, or before, PBMC were stored. General observations from the study: Active tuberculosis TCR-alpha repertoires lay closer to GMM-specific TCRs than IGRA-negative controls, suggesting clonal expansion.

Trimming at V came to 3 bases and at J to 4 bases, leaving 13 bases not matched to a gene. The CDR3 is 17 residues long. Germline CDR1 is MDHEN and CDR2 is SYDVKM. Time point denoted: new active TB diagnosis, blood taken before or within 7 days of starting treatment. TCRdb keeps only in-frame clones here, not all; method: immunoSEQ multiplex PCR. The sample holds 29,000 or so clones, 90% to 95% seen once. A note on this clone: As yet, its antigen is unknown.

V usage is TRBV28 and J usage is TRBJ2-5; 8 nucleotides match TRBD2. This specimen was PBMCs, taken at tuberculosis diagnosis. This receptor was identified in an adult with tuberculosis. This CDR3 reads CASSLGKSGSVGETQYF. As DNA, the CDR3 is TGTGCCAGCAGTTTGGGGAAAAGCGGGAGCGTCGGAGAGACCCAGTACTTC.